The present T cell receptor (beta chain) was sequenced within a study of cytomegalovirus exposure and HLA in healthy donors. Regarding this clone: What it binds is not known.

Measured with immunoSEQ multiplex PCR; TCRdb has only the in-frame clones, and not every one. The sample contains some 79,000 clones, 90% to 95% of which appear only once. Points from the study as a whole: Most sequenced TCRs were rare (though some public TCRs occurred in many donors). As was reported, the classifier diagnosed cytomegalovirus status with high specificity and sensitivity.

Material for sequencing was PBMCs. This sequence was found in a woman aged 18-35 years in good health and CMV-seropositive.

The CDR3 nucleotides are TGTGCCAGCTCACCCTCCAGGGGCGACGAGCAGTACTTC. Translated: CASSPSRGDEQYF. The chain combines TRBV18 with TRBJ2-7, with D perhaps matching TRBD1 (6 bases). V was clipped by 3 bases and J by 5 bases, with 11 bases between them. The CDR3 has 13 amino acids. The germline gives CDR1 KGHSH, CDR2 LQKENI.